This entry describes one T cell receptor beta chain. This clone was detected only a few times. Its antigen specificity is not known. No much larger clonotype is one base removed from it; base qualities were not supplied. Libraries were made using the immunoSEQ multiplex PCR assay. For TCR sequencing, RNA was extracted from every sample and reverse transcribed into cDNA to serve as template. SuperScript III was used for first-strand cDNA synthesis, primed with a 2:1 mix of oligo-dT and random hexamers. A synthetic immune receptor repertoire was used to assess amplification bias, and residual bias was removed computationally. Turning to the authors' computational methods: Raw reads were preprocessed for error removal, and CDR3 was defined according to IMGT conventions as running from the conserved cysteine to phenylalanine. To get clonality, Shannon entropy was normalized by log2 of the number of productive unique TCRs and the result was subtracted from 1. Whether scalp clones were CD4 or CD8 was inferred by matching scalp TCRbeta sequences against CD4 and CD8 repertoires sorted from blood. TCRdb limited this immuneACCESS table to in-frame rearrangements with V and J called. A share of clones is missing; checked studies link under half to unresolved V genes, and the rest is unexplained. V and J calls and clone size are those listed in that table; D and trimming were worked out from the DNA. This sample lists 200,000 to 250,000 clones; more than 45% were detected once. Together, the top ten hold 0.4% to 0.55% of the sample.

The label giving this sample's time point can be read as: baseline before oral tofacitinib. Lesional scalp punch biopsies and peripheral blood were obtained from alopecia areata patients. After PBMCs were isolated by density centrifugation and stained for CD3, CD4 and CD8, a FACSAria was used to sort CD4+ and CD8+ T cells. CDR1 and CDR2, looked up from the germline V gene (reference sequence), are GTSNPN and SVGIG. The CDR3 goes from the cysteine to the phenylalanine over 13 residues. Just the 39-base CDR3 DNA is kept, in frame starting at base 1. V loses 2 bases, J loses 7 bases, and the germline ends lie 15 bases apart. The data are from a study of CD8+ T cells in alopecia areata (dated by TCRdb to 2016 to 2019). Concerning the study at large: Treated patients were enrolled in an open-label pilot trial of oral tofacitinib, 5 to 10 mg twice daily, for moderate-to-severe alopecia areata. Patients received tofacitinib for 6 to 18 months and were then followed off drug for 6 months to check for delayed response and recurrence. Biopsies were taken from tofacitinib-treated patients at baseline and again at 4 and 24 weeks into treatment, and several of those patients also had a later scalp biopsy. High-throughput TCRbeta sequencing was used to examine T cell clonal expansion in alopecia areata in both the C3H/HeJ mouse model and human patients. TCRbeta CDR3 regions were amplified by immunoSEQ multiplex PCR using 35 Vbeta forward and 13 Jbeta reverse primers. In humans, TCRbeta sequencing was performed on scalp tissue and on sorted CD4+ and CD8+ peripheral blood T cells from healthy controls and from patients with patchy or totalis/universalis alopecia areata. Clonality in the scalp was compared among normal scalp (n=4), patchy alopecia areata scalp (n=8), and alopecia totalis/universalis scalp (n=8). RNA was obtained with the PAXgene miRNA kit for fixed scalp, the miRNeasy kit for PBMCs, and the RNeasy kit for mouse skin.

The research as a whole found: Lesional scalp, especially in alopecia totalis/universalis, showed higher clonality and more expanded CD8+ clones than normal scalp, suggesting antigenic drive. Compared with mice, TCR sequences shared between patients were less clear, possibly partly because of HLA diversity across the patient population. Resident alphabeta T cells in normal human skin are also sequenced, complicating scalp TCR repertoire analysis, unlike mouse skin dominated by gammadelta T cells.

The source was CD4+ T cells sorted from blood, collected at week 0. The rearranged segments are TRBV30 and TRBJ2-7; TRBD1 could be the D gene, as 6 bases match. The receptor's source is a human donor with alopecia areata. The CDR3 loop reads CAWSRDTQGEQYF. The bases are TGTGCCTGGAGTAGGGACACCCAGGGGGAGCAGTACTTC.